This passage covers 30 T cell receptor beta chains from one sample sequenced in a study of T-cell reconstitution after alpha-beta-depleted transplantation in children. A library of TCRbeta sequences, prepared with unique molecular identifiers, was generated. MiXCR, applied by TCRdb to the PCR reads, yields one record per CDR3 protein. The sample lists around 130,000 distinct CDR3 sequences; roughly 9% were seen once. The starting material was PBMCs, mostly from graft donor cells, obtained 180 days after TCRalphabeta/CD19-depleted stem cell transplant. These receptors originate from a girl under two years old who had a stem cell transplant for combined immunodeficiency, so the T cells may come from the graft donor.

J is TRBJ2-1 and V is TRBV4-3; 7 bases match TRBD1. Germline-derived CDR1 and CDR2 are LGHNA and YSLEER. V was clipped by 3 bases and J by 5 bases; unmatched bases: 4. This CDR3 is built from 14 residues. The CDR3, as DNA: TGCGCCAGCAGCCATCCGGGACAGCACAATGAGCAGTTCTTC. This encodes CASSHPGQHNEQFF.

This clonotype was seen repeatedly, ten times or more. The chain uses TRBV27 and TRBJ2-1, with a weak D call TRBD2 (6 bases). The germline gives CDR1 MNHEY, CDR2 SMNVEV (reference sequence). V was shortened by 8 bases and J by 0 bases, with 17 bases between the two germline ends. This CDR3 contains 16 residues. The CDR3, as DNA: TGTGCCAGCTCTCGGGCTAGCGCGAGCTCCTACAATGAGCAGTTCTTC. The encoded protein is CASSRASASSYNEQFF.

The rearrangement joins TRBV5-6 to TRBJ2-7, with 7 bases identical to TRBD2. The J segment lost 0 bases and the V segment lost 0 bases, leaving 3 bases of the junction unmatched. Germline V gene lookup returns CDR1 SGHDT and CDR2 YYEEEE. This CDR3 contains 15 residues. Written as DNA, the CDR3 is TGTGCCAGCAGCTTGGTTAGCGGGTACTCCTACGAGCAGTACTTC. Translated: CASSLVSGYSYEQYF.

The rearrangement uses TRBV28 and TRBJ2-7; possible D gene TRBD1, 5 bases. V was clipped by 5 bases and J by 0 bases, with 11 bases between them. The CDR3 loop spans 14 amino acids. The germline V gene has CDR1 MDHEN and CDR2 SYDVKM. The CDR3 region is CASSIGHFSYEQYF. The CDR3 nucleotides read TGTGCCAGCAGTATCGGACATTTCTCCTACGAGCAGTACTTC.

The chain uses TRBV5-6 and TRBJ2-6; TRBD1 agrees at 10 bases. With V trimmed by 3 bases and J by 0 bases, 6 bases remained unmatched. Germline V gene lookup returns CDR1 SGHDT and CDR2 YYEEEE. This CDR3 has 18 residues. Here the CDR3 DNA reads TGTGCCAGCAGCTCAAGACAGGGGGCCTACTCTGGGGCCAACGTCCTGACTTTC. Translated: CASSSRQGAYSGANVLTF. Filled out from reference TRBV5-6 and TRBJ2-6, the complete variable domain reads DAGVTQSPTHLIKTRGQQVTLRCSPKSGHDTVSWYQQALGQGPQFIFQYYEEEERQRGNFPDRFSGHQFPNYSSELNVNALLLGDSALYLCASSSRQGAYSGANVLTFGAGSRLTVL.

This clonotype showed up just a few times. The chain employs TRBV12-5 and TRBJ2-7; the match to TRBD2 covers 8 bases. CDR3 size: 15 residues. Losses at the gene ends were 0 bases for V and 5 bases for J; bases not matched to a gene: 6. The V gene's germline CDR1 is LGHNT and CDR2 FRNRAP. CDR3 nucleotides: TGTGCTAGTGGTTTGGTCTCCGGGAGGGATAACGAGCAGTACTTC. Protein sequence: CASGLVSGRDNEQYF. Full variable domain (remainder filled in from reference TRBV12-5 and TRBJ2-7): DARVTQTPRHKVTEMGQEVTMRCQPILGHNTVFWYRQTMMQGLELLAYFRNRAPLDDSGMPKDRFSAEMPDATLATLKIQPSEPRDSAVYFCASGLVSGRDNEQYFGPGTRLTVT.

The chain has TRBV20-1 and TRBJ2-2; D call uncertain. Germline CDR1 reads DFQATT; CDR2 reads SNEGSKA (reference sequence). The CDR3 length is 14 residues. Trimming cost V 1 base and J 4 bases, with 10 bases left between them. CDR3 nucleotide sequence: TGCAGTGCTAGAGGTCTGCATTCCACCGGGGAGCTGTTTTTT. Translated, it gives CSARGLHSTGELFF.

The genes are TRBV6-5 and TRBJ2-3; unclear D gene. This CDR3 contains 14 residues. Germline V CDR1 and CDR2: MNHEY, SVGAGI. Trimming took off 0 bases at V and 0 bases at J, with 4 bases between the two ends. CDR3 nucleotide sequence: TGTGCCAGCAGTTACTCGACTAGCACAGATACGCAGTATTTT. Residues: CASSYSTSTDTQYF.

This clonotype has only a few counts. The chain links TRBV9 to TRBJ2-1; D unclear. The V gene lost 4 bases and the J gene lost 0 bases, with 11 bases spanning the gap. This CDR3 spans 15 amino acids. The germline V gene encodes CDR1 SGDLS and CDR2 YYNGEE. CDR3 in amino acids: CASSPIHSSYNEQFF. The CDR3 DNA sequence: TGTGCCAGCAGCCCGATTCATAGCTCCTACAATGAGCAGTTCTTC.

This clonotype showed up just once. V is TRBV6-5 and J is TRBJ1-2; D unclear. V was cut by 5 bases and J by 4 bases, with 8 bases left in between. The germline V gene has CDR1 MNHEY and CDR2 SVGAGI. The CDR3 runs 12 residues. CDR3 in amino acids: CASSGWSYGYTF. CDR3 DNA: TGTGCCAGCAGTGGGTGGTCCTATGGCTACACCTTC.

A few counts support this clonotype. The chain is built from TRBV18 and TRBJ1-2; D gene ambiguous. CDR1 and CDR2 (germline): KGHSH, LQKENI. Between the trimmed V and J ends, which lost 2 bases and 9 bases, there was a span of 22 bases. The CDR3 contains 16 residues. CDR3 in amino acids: CASSPSARTTAISYTF. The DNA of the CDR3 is TGTGCCAGCTCACCATCGGCTAGGACGACGGCCATAAGCTACACCTTC.

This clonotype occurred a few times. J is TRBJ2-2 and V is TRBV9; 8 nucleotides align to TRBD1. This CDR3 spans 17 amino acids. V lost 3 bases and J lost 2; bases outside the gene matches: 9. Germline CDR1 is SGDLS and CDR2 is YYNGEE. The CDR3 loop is CASSAPTDRGNTGELFF. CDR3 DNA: TGTGCCAGCAGCGCACCTACCGACAGGGGAAACACCGGGGAGCTGTTTTTT.

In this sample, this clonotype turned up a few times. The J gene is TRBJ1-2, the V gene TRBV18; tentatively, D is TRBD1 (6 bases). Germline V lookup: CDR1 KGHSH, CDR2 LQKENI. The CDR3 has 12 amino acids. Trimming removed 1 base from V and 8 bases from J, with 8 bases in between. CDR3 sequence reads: CASSPQQGGYTF. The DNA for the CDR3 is TGTGCCAGCTCACCACAACAGGGCGGCTACACCTTC.

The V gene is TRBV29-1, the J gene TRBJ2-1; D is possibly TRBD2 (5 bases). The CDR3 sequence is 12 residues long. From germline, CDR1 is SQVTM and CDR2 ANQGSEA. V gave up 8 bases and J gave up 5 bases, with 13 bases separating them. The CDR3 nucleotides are TGCAGCACGGGGAAGGAGGACAATGAGCAGTTCTTC. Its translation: CSTGKEDNEQFF.

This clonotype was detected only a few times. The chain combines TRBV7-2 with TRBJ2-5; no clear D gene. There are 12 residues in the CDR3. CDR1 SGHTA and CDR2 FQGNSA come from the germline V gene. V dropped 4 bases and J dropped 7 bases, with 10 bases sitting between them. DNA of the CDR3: TGTGCCAGCAGCTCCCGAACGGCGACCCAGTACTTC. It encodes CASSSRTATQYF. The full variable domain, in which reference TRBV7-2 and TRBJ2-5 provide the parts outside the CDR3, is GAGVSQSPSNKVTEKGKDVELRCDPISGHTALYWYRQSLGQGLEFLIYFQGNSAPDKSGLPSDRFSAERTGGSVSTLTIQRTQQEDSAVYLCASSSRTATQYFGPGTRLLVL.

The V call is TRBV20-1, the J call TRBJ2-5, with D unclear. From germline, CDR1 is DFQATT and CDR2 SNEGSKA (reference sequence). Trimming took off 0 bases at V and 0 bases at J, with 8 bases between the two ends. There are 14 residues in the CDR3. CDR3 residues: CSARDQAYQETQYF. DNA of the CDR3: TGCAGTGCTAGAGATCAGGCGTACCAAGAGACCCAGTACTTC.

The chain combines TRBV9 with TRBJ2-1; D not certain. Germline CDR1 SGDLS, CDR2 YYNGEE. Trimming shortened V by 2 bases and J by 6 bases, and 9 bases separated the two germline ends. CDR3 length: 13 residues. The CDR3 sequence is CASSVPAGNEQFF. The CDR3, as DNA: TGTGCCAGCAGCGTCCCTGCCGGCAATGAGCAGTTCTTC.

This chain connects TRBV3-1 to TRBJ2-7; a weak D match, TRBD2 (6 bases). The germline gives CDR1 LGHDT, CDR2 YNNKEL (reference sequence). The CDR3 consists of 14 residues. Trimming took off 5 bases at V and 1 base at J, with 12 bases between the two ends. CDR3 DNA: TGTGCCAGCAGCGCCCCGGGACTTTCCTACGAGCAGTACTTC. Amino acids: CASSAPGLSYEQYF.

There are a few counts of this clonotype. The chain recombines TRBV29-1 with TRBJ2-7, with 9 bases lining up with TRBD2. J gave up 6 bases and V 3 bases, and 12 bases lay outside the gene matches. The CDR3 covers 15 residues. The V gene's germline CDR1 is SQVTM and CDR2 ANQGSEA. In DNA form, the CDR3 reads TGCAGCGTTGAGAGGGGGGTAGCGGGAGTACGCGAGCAGTACTTC. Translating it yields CSVERGVAGVREQYF.

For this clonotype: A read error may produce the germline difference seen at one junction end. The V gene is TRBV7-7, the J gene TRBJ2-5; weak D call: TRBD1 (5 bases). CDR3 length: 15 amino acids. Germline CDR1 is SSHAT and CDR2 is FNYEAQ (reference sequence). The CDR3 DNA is TGTGCTAGCAGCTTAGCACAGGTCCCAGGGGAGACCCAGTACTTC. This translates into CASSLAQVPGETQYF.

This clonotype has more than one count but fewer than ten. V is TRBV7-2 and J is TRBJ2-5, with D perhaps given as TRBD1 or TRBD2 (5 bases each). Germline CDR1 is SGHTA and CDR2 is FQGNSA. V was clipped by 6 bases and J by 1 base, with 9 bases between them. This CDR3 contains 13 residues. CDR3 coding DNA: TGTGCCAGCAGTTGGGGGATCCAAGAGACCCAGTACTTC. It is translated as CASSWGIQETQYF.

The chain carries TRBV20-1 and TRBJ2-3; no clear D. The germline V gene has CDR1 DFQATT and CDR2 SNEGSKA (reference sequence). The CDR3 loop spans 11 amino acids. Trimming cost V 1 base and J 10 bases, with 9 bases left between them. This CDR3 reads CSARVGSAQYF. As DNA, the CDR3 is TGCAGTGCTAGAGTCGGGTCTGCGCAGTATTTT.

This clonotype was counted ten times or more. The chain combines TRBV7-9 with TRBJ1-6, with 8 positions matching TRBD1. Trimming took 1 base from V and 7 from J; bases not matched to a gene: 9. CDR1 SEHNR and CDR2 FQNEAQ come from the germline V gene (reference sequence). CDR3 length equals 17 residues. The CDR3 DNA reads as TGTGCCAGCAGCTTAGGTTCCACAGGGGGGACGAATTCACCCCTCCACTTT. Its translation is CASSLGSTGGTNSPLHF. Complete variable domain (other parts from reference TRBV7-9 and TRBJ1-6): DTGVSQNPRHKITKRGQNVTFRCDPISEHNRLYWYRQTLGQGPEFLTYFQNEAQLEKSRLLSDRFSAERPKGSFSTLEIQRTEQGDSAMYLCASSLGSTGGTNSPLHFGNGTRLTVT.

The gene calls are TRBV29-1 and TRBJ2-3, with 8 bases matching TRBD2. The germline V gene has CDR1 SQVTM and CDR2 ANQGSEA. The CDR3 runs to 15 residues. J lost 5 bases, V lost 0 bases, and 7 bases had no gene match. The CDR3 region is CSVEDLTGGRDTQYF. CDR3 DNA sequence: TGCAGCGTTGAAGATCTAACGGGAGGGAGAGATACGCAGTATTTT.

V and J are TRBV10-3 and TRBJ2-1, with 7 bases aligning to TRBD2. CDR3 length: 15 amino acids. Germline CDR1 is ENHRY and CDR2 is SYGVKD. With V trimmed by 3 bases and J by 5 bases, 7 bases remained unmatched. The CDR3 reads CAISEGRGPNNEQFF. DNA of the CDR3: TGTGCCATCAGTGAAGGGAGGGGCCCCAACAATGAGCAGTTCTTC.

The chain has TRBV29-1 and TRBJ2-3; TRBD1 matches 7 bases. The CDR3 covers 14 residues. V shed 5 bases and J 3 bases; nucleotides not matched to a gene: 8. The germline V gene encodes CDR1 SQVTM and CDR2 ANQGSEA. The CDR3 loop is CSVPRGRGTDTQYF. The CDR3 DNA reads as TGCAGCGTTCCAAGGGGGCGTGGGACAGATACGCAGTATTTT.

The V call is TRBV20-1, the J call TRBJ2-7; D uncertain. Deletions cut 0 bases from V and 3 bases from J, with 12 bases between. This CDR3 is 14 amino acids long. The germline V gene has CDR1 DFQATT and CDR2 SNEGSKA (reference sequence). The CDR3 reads CSARDSRNYYEQYF. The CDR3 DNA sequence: TGCAGTGCTAGAGATAGTCGGAACTACTACGAGCAGTACTTC.

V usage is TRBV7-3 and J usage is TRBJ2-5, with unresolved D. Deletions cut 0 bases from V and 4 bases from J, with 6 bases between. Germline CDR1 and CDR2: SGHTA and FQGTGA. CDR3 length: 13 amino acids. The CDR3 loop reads CASSLTVRETQYF. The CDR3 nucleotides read TGTGCCAGCAGCTTAACGGTGCGAGAGACCCAGTACTTC.

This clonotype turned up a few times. The CDR3 region is CASSSPNRGYGYTF. CDR3 in DNA: TGTGCCAGCAGCTCACCTAACAGGGGATATGGCTACACCTTC. This sequence joins TRBV7-2 and TRBJ1-2; 7 bases line up with TRBD1. Trimming removed 4 bases from V and 5 bases from J; junction bases left unmatched: 7. In germline, CDR1 is SGHTA, CDR2 FQGNSA. This CDR3 is 14 amino acids long.

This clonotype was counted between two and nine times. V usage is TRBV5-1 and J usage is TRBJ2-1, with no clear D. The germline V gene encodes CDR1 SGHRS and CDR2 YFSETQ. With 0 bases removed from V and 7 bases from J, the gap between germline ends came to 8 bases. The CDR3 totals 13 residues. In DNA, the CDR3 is TGCGCCAGCAGCTTGGCTGCCGGGAATGAGCAGTTCTTC. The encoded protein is CASSLAAGNEQFF.